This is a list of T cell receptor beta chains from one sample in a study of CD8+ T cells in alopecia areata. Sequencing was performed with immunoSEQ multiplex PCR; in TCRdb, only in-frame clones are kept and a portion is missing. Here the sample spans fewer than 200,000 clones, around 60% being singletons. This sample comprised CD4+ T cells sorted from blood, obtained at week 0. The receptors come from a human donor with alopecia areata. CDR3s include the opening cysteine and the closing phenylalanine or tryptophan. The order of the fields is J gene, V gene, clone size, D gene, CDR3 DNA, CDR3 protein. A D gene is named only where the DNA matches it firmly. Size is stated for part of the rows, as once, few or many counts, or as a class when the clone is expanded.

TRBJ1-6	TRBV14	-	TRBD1	TGTGCCAGCAGCCTGGGACAGGCGTTATCACCCCTCCACTTT	CASSLGQALSPLHF
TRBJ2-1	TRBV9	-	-	TGTGCCAGCAGCGCCAGGGTCAATGAGCAGTTCTTC	CASSARVNEQFF
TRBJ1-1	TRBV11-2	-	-	TGTGCCAGCAGCTTAGTTAGGTCTACCTTGAACACTGAAGCTTTCTTT	CASSLVRSTLNTEAFF
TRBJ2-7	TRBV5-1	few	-	TGCGCCAGCAGCTTGGCCCAACTACAGGGCGAGCAGTACTTC	CASSLAQLQGEQYF
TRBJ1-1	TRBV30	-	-	TGTGCCTGGAGTTCGGGGAGAGGAACTGAAGCTTTCTTT	CAWSSGRGTEAFF
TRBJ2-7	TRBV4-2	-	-	TGTGCCAGCAGCCAAGAAGGCGGGCAGTACTTC	CASSQEGGQYF
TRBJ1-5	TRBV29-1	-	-	TGCAGCGACCGACTAGGGGACCGCGGCAATCAGCCCCAGCATTTT	CSDRLGDRGNQPQHF
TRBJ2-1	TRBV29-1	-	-	TGCAGCCTCGGGGATAATGAGCAGTTCTTC	CSLGDNEQFF
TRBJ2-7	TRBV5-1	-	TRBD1	TGCGCCAGCAGCTCCCTCACAGGGGGTAAGGGTAACGAGCAGTACTTC	CASSSLTGGKGNEQYF
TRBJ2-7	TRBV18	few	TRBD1	TGTGCCAGCTCACCCGGACAGGGGGGATCCTACGAGCAGTACTTC	CASSPGQGGSYEQYF
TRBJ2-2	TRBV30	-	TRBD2	TGTGCCTGGAGTGTTGTAGCGGGGGGCACCGGGGAGCTGTTTTTT	CAWSVVAGGTGELFF
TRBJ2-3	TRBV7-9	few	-	TGTGCGTCGGAAGGGACGATCAGCACAGATACGCAGTATTTT	CASEGTISTDTQYF
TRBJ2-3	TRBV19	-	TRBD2	TGTGCCAGTAGTATAGAACTAGCGGGGGGCACAGATACGCAGTATTTT	CASSIELAGGTDTQYF
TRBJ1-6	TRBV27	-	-	TGTGCCAGCAGTTTAAGATTCGGAATGAGCTCCTATAATTCACCCCTCCACTTT	CASSLRFGMSSYNSPLHF
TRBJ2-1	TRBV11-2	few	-	TGTGCCAGCAGCTTAATGCGGGGGCCCCACAATGAGCAGTTCTTC	CASSLMRGPHNEQFF
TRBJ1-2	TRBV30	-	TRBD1	TGTGCCTGGGCAAGGGACAGGGGATACTATGGCTACACCTTC	CAWARDRGYYGYTF
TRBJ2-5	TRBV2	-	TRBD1	TGTGCCAGCAGCCGGGACAGCCAAGAGACCCAGTACTTC	CASSRDSQETQYF
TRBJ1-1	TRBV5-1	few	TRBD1	TGCGCCAGCAGCTTAGGGACAGCGAACACTGAAGCTTTCTTT	CASSLGTANTEAFF
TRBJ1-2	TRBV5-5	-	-	TGTGCCAGCATCCCCACCTCACAAGCTAACTATGGCTACACCTTC	CASIPTSQANYGYTF
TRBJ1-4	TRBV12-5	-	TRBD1	TGTGCTAGTGGTTTGGGTGACAGGGTTGGTAATGAAAAACTGTTTTTT	CASGLGDRVGNEKLFF
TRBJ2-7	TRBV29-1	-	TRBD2	TGCAGCGTTGAAATTAGCGGGGGGTACGAGCAGTACTTC	CSVEISGGYEQYF
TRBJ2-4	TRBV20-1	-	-	TGCAGTGCTCAAAGGGAGAACATTCAGTACTTC	CSAQRENIQYF
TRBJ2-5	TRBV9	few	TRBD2	TGTGCCAGCAGCCCTGGGACTAGCATAAAAGAGACCCAGTACTTC	CASSPGTSIKETQYF
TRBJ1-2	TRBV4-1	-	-	TGCGCCAGCAGCCACCGACAGGACGATGGCTACACCTTC	CASSHRQDDGYTF
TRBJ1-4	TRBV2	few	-	TGTGCCAGCAATAACGGTCTATGGGAAAAACTGTTTTTT	CASNNGLWEKLFF
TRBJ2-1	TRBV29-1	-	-	TGCAGCGCCGTAAGGGATCCCTACAATGAGCAGTTCTTC	CSAVRDPYNEQFF
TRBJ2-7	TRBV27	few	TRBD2	TGTGCCAGCAGTGGAACGGGCGGGGGGGTCCACGAGCAGTACTTC	CASSGTGGGVHEQYF
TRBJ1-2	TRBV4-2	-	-	TGTGCCAGCAGCCAAGAGGAGGATCACAGAAACTATGGCTACACCTTC	CASSQEEDHRNYGYTF
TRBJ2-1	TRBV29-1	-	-	TGCAGCGTTAGACGGGTCGGGATGATCGATGAGCAGTTCTTC	CSVRRVGMIDEQFF
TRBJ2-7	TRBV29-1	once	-	TGCAGCGTTGAAGATCCGGCAGGGCTATCCTACGAGCAGTACTTC	CSVEDPAGLSYEQYF
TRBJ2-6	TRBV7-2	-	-	TGTGCCAGCAGCCCTACCGTGAGGGGGTCTGGGGCCAACGTCCTGACTTTC	CASSPTVRGSGANVLTF
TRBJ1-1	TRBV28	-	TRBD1	TGTGCCAGCAGACCAACGGACAGGGCAAACACTGAAGCTTTCTTT	CASRPTDRANTEAFF
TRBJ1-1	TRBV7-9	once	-	TGTGCCAGCAACGTGGTCACTGAAGCTTTCTTT	CASNVVTEAFF
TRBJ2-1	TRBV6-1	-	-	TGTGCCAGCAGCAAAGATCAGTCTCGGCAGTTCTTC	CASSKDQSRQFF
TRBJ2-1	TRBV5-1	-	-	TGCGCCAGCAGCTTGGCCGTAGGAGGGGCCAATGAGCAGTTCTTC	CASSLAVGGANEQFF